The 6 T cell receptor beta chains listed next were all sequenced from one sample in a study of shared clonotypes between healthy human individuals. Using immunoSEQ multiplex PCR, the repertoire was profiled, and TCRdb retains in-frame clones only, with some absent. Altogether more than 2,000,000 clones are present, 85% to 95% being singletons, with the ten largest covering about 0.39%. Sequencing was performed on naive CD4+ T cells from PBMCs. As for subset: CD45RA+ positively selected. These receptors all stem from a man in his late teens or twenties in good health. Some clones in this sample may be carry-over from other donors' samples.

V gene TRBV15 combines with J gene TRBJ1-2; D gene ambiguous. The CDR3 covers 13 residues. V lost 1 base and J 4 bases, leaving 7 bases between the germline ends. The germline CDR1 and CDR2 sequences are LNHNV and YYDKDF (reference sequence). CDR3 loop: CATSRVLGYGYTF. DNA for the CDR3: TGTGCCACCAGCAGAGTTTTGGGCTATGGCTACACCTTC.

The chain uses TRBV5-8 and TRBJ2-1, with TRBD2 matching 12 bases. The CDR3 runs 15 residues. With V trimmed by 0 bases and J by 12 bases, 7 bases remained unmatched. CDR1 and CDR2 from the germline V gene are SGHTS and YDEGEE. The CDR3 spells CASSLGLAGGDRQFF. The CDR3 DNA reads as TGTGCCAGCAGCTTGGGGCTAGCGGGAGGGGATAGGCAGTTCTTC.

This chain links TRBV7-2 with TRBJ1-5; 9 bases are shared with TRBD1. V was pared by 5 bases and J by 6 bases, with 2 bases of the junction left unmatched. The CDR3 is made up of 13 amino acids. Per germline, CDR1 SGHTA and CDR2 FQGNSA. The CDR3 protein is CASSVDRGQPQHF. The DNA of the CDR3 is TGTGCCAGCAGCGTGGACAGGGGTCAGCCCCAGCATTTT.

The rearrangement links TRBV5-1 to TRBJ1-3; D not certain. Germline CDR1 reads SGHRS; CDR2 reads YFSETQ. The CDR3 is 17 residues long. Trimming cost V 0 bases and J 4 bases, with 17 bases left between them. The CDR3 here is CASSLAESSAAGNTIYF. DNA of the CDR3: TGCGCCAGCAGCTTGGCCGAATCGTCTGCAGCGGGAAACACCATATATTTT.

The V gene is TRBV7-3, the J gene TRBJ2-3; TRBD2 is a possible D gene (5 bases). The germline V gene encodes CDR1 SGHTA and CDR2 FQGTGA. CDR3 size: 14 residues. V lost 1 base, J lost 2 bases, and 7 bases lay in between. The CDR3 bases are TGTGCCAGCAGCTTAATTAGCGACACAGATACGCAGTATTTT. Protein: CASSLISDTDTQYF.

The chain joins TRBV5-1 to TRBJ1-1; TRBD1 is a possible D gene (6 bases). The V gene's germline CDR1 is SGHRS and CDR2 YFSETQ. Trimming shortened V by 3 bases and J by 1 base, and 10 bases separated the two germline ends. The CDR3 runs 14 residues. The DNA for the CDR3 is TGCGCCAGCAGCTCGCAGGGGTCGAACACTGAAGCTTTCTTT. It codes for CASSSQGSNTEAFF.